This T cell receptor (beta chain) was identified during a study of T cell repertoires in cytomegalovirus infection (dated by TCRdb to the late 2010s). About the investigation overall: Because public TCR beta signatures pointed to carriage of CMV infection together with the matching HLA type, the HLA type of each donor mattered for the analysis.

The germline V gene provides CDR1 SGHRS and CDR2 YFSETQ. Between the V and J ends, shortened by 0 bases and 5 bases respectively, the junction contains 6 bases. Taken from cysteine to phenylalanine, the CDR3 has 12 residues. Only the CDR3 portion is preserved as DNA: 36 bases, with reading frame beginning at the first base. What the work shows at the level of the full study, not this receptor alone: The ex vivo response was dominated by HLA-C-restricted CMV-specific TCR beta clonotypes, and the single most frequent clonotype in two of eight donors was supplied by these HLA-C-restricted clonotypes. In both this cohort and an independent cohort of some 380 donors, the cumulative frequency of public TCR beta family members distinguished carriers of CMV infection plus the relevant HLA type.

This clonotype was observed a handful of times. Its cognate antigen has yet to be identified. The sample holds no much larger clone one base away, and base qualities are not on file. The run used an Illumina HiSeq 1500. The public sequencing data were trimmed at Q25 with fastp and processed into clonotypes with MiXCR by TCRdb, which kept only in-frame beta chains. All rows with the same CDR3 protein become a single entry with the most common DNA and genes. This sample comprises more than 150,000 distinct CDR3 sequences, approximately 20% of them detected only once. The top ten constitute around 3.1% of the sample.

This sequence uses TRBV5-1 and TRBJ2-7; no D gene can be assigned with confidence. The TCR originated in a human donor in good health (CMV status not recorded). Some clones in this sample may be carry-over from other donors' samples. The specimen sequenced was PBMCs. The sequenced DNA: TGCGCCAGCAGCTTGGACTACCACGAGCAGTACTTC. Its translation is CASSLDYHEQYF.